This T cell receptor beta chain was sequenced for a study of shared clonotypes between healthy human individuals. CDR3 length: 19 residues. V was trimmed by 2 bases and J by 4 bases, leaving 23 bases between them. From germline, CDR1 is SGHTA and CDR2 FQGNSA. It was at deep level that the assay was run. Libraries were prepared by immunoSEQ multiplex PCR; TCRdb keeps only in-frame clonotypes and omits some of them. The sample lists 490,000 or so clones; around 78% were seen once. Sequenced input: PBMCs. The rearrangement links TRBV7-2 to TRBJ2-2, with a possible D match to TRBD2 (6 bases). This sequence originates from a woman in her 40s in good health. Some clones in this sample may be carry-over from other donors' samples. In DNA, the CDR3 is TGTGCCAGCAGCTTATATCCGGGAGCAGCGGCTCGGTCCACCGGGGAGCTGTTTTTT. The encoded protein is CASSLYPGAAARSTGELFF.